This TCR beta chain originates from a study of cytomegalovirus exposure and HLA in healthy donors. PCR amplification relied on 60 Vbeta primers (plus 13 Jbeta primers). TCRdb keeps only in-frame clones here, not all; method: immunoSEQ multiplex PCR. The sample holds approximately 110,000 clones, approximately 78% seen once. The V gene lost 2 bases and the J gene lost 2 bases, with 6 bases spanning the gap. Germline lookup yields CDR1 GTSNPN and CDR2 SVGIG (reference sequence). The CDR3 is 13 amino acids. For this clone: Its specificity is not known.

Findings of the study overall: Productive rates of about 87% or about 30% were seen for most TCR beta V segments in an earlier analysis.

Sequences were obtained from PBMCs. The V call is TRBV30, the J call TRBJ2-2, with D unresolved. The receptor's source is a woman in her 30s in good health and CMV-seronegative. The CDR3, as DNA: TGTGCCTGGAGTAACAGCAACACCGGGGAGCTGTTTTTT. Its translation: CAWSNSNTGELFF.